Listed below are T cell receptor beta chains from one sample, sequenced in a study of blood T cell repertoires in COVID-19. Clones were sequenced by immunoSEQ multiplex PCR, and TCRdb holds only the in-frame ones, with some missing. The table records some 350,000 clones, around nine tenths of them present only once. The source material was peripheral blood. Receptors were obtained from a woman aged 18 to 35 who had recovered from COVID-19. Each CDR3 is given without its conserved first and last residue. Clone size is not always given. Where it is, it says once, few, many or a class for expanded clones.

TRBJ1-4	-	TRBV5-1	ASSTGQGEEKLF
TRBJ2-4	-	TRBV5-6	ASSLSGRNIQY
TRBJ1-2	-	TRBV4-3	ASSQGGPGYGYT
TRBJ2-3	-	TRBV2	ASSATGRTDTQY
TRBJ1-1	-	TRBV30	AWSIRPGTGARAF
TRBJ1-1	few	TRBV7-2	ASSLDIGSEAF
TRBJ1-2	-	TRBV7-9	ASSLRGFEDYGYT
TRBJ2-5	-	TRBV11-3	ASSPSDRVRAETQY
TRBJ1-4	-	TRBV9	ASSAGGGRGEKLF
TRBJ1-3	-	TRBV1	TSSQDSGTVGNTIY
TRBJ1-2	-	TRBV6-1	ASSEGPISLGYT
TRBJ2-1	-	TRBV11-3	ASSFPPSAVNEQF
TRBJ2-3	-	TRBV7-2	ATGLAGGTSTDTQY
TRBJ2-1	-	TRBV4-1	ASSQDPRAGYNEQF
TRBJ1-1	-	TRBV19	ASSLYRDSNTEAF
TRBJ1-6	few	TRBV7-9	ASSSPGLGRGNSPLH